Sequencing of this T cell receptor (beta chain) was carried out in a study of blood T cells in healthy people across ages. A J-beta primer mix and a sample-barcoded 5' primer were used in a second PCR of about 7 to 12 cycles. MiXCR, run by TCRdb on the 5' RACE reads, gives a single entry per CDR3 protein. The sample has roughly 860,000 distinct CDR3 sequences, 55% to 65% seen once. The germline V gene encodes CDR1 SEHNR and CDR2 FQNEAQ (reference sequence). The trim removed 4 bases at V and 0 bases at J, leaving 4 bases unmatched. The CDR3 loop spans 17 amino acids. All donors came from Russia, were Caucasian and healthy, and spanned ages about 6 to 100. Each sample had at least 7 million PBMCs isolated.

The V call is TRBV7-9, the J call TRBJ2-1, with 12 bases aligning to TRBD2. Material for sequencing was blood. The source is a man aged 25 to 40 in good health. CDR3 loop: CASSSPGLAGSYNEQFF. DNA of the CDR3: TGTGCCAGCAGCTCCCCGGGACTAGCGGGCTCCTACAATGAGCAGTTCTTC.